Presented here are 22 T cell receptor beta chains from one specimen sequenced in a study of T cells in Graves' hyperthyroidism and ophthalmopathy (dated by TCRdb to 2018 to 2020). Preparation of the library involved multiplex PCR. The instrument was an Illumina HiSeq 2000. The TCR beta CDR3 regions were amplified from the RNA transcripts. The TCR CDR3 was subjected to a first round of RT-PCR using the HTBI primer set and the Qiagen OneStep RT-PCR kit. The raw public data were reprocessed by TCRdb itself: fastp quality trimming at Q25, MiXCR clonotype calling, in-frame beta chains only. Entries that share a CDR3 protein sequence are merged under the most common genes and DNA. This sample has around 600,000 distinct CDR3 sequences in its table, and about 14% of those were observed once. 12% of the sample is in the top ten clones. Sequenced sample: blood. All receptors derive from a woman aged 45-60 years with Graves' ophthalmopathy.

This chain connects TRBV3-1 to TRBJ2-2, with 7 positions matching TRBD2. The ends lost 3 bases at V and 6 bases at J; junction bases unmatched: 4. Looked up from germline, CDR1 is LGHDT and CDR2 is YNNKEL (reference sequence). The CDR3 length is 14 residues. The CDR3 sequence: CASSQRESSGELFF. The CDR3 region has the DNA TGTGCCAGCAGCCAGCGGGAGAGCTCCGGGGAGCTGTTTTTT.

This clonotype was picked up many times. This rearrangement joins TRBV20-1 to TRBJ2-7, with TRBD1 matching 7 bases. The germline V gene has CDR1 DFQATT and CDR2 SNEGSKA (reference sequence). The CDR3 totals 16 residues. With 1 base clipped from V and 7 bases from J, the junction kept 16 bases outside the gene matches. The CDR3 DNA follows: TGCAGTGCTAGAGGGCCGGGACAGACGTTTCATGGGGAGCAGTACTTC. This translates into CSARGPGQTFHGEQYF.

The chain couples TRBV28 to TRBJ2-5; tentative D call: TRBD1 (7 bases). This CDR3 is 12 amino acids long. Trimming left V 2 bases short and J 9 bases short, with 10 bases between. CDR1 and CDR2 (germline): MDHEN, SYDVKM. CDR3 sequence (DNA): TGTGCCAGCAGTTTAGACAGGGAGGCCCAGTACTTC. Its protein is CASSLDREAQYF.

This clonotype appeared many times. V gene TRBV2 combines with J gene TRBJ2-7; maybe TRBD1 (6 bases). Germline V gene lookup returns CDR1 SNHLY and CDR2 FYNNEI. Trimming took off 4 bases at V and 8 bases at J, with 15 bases between the two ends. The CDR3 has 13 residues. CDR3 nucleotides: TGTGCCAGCAGTGTGTTGGAACAGGGTAAGCAGTACTTC. Translated: CASSVLEQGKQYF.

Only a few counts were recorded for this clonotype. V is TRBV6-1 and J is TRBJ1-5; a weak D match, TRBD1 (6 bases). Per germline, CDR1 MNHNS and CDR2 SASEGT. Trimming shortened V by 8 bases and J by 2 bases, and 10 bases separated the two germline ends. The CDR3 is 13 residues long. CDR3 bases: TGTGCCAGCGCGGGGGCCGGCAATCAGCCCCAGCATTTT. This sequence encodes CASAGAGNQPQHF.

This clonotype was picked up many times. The chain employs TRBV20-1 and TRBJ2-5; D not certain. The CDR3 runs 13 residues. In germline, CDR1 is DFQATT, CDR2 SNEGSKA (reference sequence). The V end lost 1 base, the J end lost 0 bases, and 6 bases lay between the germline ends. Written as DNA, the CDR3 is TGCAGTGCTAGAGCCCCCGACCAAGAGACCCAGTACTTC. Protein sequence: CSARAPDQETQYF.

Only a few counts were recorded for this clonotype. The chain is built from TRBV19 and TRBJ2-7; D unclear. The CDR3 is 14 residues long. V was pared by 2 bases and J by 5 bases, with 13 bases between. The germline V gene encodes CDR1 LNHDA and CDR2 SQIVND (reference sequence). DNA for the CDR3: TGTGCCAGTAGTATATCCCTGACTCTCAACGAGCAGTACTTC. Amino acids: CASSISLTLNEQYF.

This clonotype was recorded many times. V is TRBV9 and J is TRBJ2-1; 14 bases match TRBD2. V lost 3 bases and J lost 8; bases outside the gene matches: 4. CDR3 size: 15 residues. In germline, CDR1 is SGDLS, CDR2 YYNGEE. CDR3 amino acids: CASSEGTSGSDEQFF. CDR3 nucleotides: TGTGCCAGCAGCGAGGGGACTAGCGGGAGTGATGAGCAGTTCTTC. Supplemented by reference TRBV9 and TRBJ2-1, the full variable domain reads DSGVTQTPKHLITATGQRVTLRCSPRSGDLSVYWYQQSLDQGLQFLIQYYNGEERAKGNILERFSAQQFPDLHSELNLSSLELGDSALYFCASSEGTSGSDEQFFGPGTRLTVL.

This clonotype has only a few counts. The genes are TRBV6-2 or TRBV6-3 and TRBJ2-1; unclear D gene. The germline V gene has CDR1 MNHEY and CDR2 SVGEGT. The length of the CDR3 is 13 residues. V shed 7 bases and J shed 4 bases, with 11 bases lying between them. CDR3 protein: CASTLMGYNEQFF. As DNA, the CDR3 is TGTGCCAGCACCCTAATGGGATACAATGAGCAGTTCTTC.

Written as DNA, the CDR3 is TGTGCCAGCAGTCCGTTGGAGCCCGGAAGAGCTTTCTTT. Protein product: CASSPLEPGRAFF. The chain uses TRBV6-1 and TRBJ1-1, with no clear D. The CDR3 contains 13 residues. Germline V gene lookup returns CDR1 MNHNS and CDR2 SASEGT. V was shortened by 5 bases and J by 10 bases, with 17 bases between the two germline ends.

This clonotype was picked up many times. V and J are TRBV28 and TRBJ1-5; 7 bases agree with TRBD1. The CDR3 consists of 15 residues. Germline CDR1 reads MDHEN; CDR2 reads SYDVKM. V was clipped by 6 bases and J by 7 bases; unmatched bases: 12. The CDR3 here is CASSMDRFGDQPQHF. As DNA, the CDR3 is TGTGCCAGCAGCATGGACAGGTTTGGCGACCAGCCCCAGCATTTT.

This clonotype was picked up many times. The rearrangement joins TRBV28 to TRBJ2-2, with D possibly matching TRBD1 (6 bases). V dropped 1 base and J dropped 1 base, with 13 bases sitting between them. CDR1 and CDR2 from the germline V gene are MDHEN and SYDVKM. The CDR3 covers 17 residues. CDR3 sequence reads: CASSLYKQGMNTGELFF. The CDR3 nucleotides are TGTGCCAGCAGTTTATATAAGCAGGGGATGAACACCGGGGAGCTGTTTTTT.

This clonotype was detected only a few times. This chain uses TRBV10-3 with TRBJ2-1; TRBD2 matches 10 bases. The V gene's germline CDR1 is ENHRY and CDR2 SYGVKD. The CDR3 is 16 amino acids. With 3 bases clipped from V and 7 bases from J, the junction kept 9 bases outside the gene matches. The CDR3 DNA sequence: TGTGCCATCAGTGATGCACTAGCGGGAAACCTTAATGAGCAGTTCTTC. Amino acids: CAISDALAGNLNEQFF.

The chain joins TRBV5-5 to TRBJ2-2, with D possibly matching TRBD1 (5 bases). V lost 4 bases to trimming and J lost 1 base, with 11 bases between them. The CDR3 spans 15 residues. CDR1 is SGHKS, CDR2 YYEKEE, per germline (reference sequence). CDR3 coding DNA: TGTGCCAGCAGCGATCAGGGTAAGAACACCGGGGAGCTGTTTTTT. It yields the protein CASSDQGKNTGELFF.

This clonotype was picked up a small number of times. The V and J genes are TRBV2 and TRBJ1-5; 8 nucleotides line up with TRBD1. CDR3 length: 16 residues. CDR1 is SNHLY and CDR2 is FYNNEI in the germline V gene. The V gene end was trimmed by 6 bases and the J gene end by 4 bases; junction bases not matched to a gene: 11. Written as DNA, the CDR3 is TGTGCCAGCAGCCCCGGACAGGGAACGGGTAATCAGCCCCAGCATTTT. Protein: CASSPGQGTGNQPQHF.

This clonotype was seen many times. This chain connects TRBV11-1 to TRBJ2-1; D is unresolved. This CDR3 is built from 13 residues. Trimming removed 1 base from V and 7 bases from J, with 8 bases in between. Germline V gene sequence: CDR1 SGHAT, CDR2 FQDESV (reference sequence). CDR3 in amino acids: CASSLGPQNEQFF. For the CDR3, the DNA is TGTGCCAGCAGCTTAGGCCCGCAGAATGAGCAGTTCTTC.

This clonotype came up many times. The chain employs TRBV20-1 and TRBJ1-2, with 8 bases aligning to TRBD1. Germline V gene data show CDR1 as DFQATT and CDR2 as SNEGSKA (reference sequence). Germline trimming cut 5 bases from V and 1 base from J; bases unmatched to any gene: 9. This CDR3 is built from 15 residues. The CDR3 bases are TGCAGTGCTGGGCGGGGACAGGAGGTTAACTATGGCTACACCTTC. Translating it yields CSAGRGQEVNYGYTF.

This clonotype was found many times. This rearrangement joins TRBV27 to TRBJ2-1; TRBD2 matches 13 bases. The germline CDR1 and CDR2 sequences are MNHEY and SMNVEV (reference sequence). V dropped 7 bases and J dropped 3; count of bases not matched to a gene: 6. The CDR3 extends over 16 amino acids. For the CDR3, the DNA is TGTGCCAGCACCTCCGGGACTAGCGGGAACTACAATGAGCAGTTCTTC. Its translation is CASTSGTSGNYNEQFF.

Many counts were recorded for this clonotype. The chain links TRBV11-2 to TRBJ1-1, with 7 bases that match TRBD1. V dropped 2 bases and J dropped 6; count of bases not matched to a gene: 3. Looked up from germline, CDR1 is SGHAT and CDR2 is FQNNGV. The CDR3 loop spans 13 amino acids. The CDR3 coding sequence is TGTGCCAGCAGCTTAAACAGGGGTTCTGAAGCTTTCTTT. The encoded protein is CASSLNRGSEAFF. The whole variable domain, remainder taken from reference TRBV11-2 and TRBJ1-1, is EAGVAQSPRYKIIEKRQSVAFWCNPISGHATLYWYQQILGQGPKLLIQFQNNGVVDDSQLPKDRFSAERLKGVDSTLKIQPAKLEDSAVYLCASSLNRGSEAFFGQGTRLTVV.

This clonotype was found a few times. The chain employs TRBV19 and TRBJ2-7; maybe TRBD2 (5 bases). CDR1 LNHDA and CDR2 SQIVND come from the germline V gene (reference sequence). V lost 3 bases and J 5 bases, leaving 14 bases between the germline ends. This CDR3 has 14 residues. The CDR3, as DNA: TGTGCCAGTAGTATCGGCTCGGGGTTGGACGAGCAGTACTTC. As protein: CASSIGSGLDEQYF.

The rearrangement uses TRBV9 and TRBJ1-2, with TRBD1 identical over 7 bases. CDR3 length: 13 amino acids. Trimming removed 4 bases from V and 6 bases from J; junction bases left unmatched: 6. In germline, CDR1 is SGDLS, CDR2 YYNGEE. For the CDR3, the DNA is TGTGCCAGCAGCCTTCAGACAGGGAATGGCTACACCTTC. Translation: CASSLQTGNGYTF.

At least ten counts were recorded for this clonotype. The chain recombines TRBV11-3 with TRBJ2-1; D is perhaps TRBD2 (5 bases). In germline, CDR1 is SGHNT, CDR2 YENEEA. The V end lost 4 bases, the J end lost 6 bases, and 7 bases lay between the germline ends. The CDR3 totals 12 residues. The CDR3 DNA is TGTGCCAGCAGCTCTCGGGGCAATGAGCAGTTCTTC. Residues: CASSSRGNEQFF.